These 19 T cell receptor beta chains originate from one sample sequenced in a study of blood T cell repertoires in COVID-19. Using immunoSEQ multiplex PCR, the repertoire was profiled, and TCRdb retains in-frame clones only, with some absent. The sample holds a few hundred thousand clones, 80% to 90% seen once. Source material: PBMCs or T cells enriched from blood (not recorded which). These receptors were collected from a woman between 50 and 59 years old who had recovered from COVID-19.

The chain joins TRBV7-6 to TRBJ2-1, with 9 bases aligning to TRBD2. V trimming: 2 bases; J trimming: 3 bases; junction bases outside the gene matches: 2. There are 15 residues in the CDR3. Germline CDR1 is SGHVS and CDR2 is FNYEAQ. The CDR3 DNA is TGTGCCAGCAGCTTATTACTAGCGGGCTACAATGAGCAGTTCTTC. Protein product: CASSLLLAGYNEQFF. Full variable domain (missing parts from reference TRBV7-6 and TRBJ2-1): GAGVSQSPRYKVTKRGQDVALRCDPISGHVSLYWYRQALGQGPEFLTYFNYEAQQDKSGLPNDRFSAERPEGSISTLTIQRTEQRDSAMYRCASSLLLAGYNEQFFGPGTRLTVL.

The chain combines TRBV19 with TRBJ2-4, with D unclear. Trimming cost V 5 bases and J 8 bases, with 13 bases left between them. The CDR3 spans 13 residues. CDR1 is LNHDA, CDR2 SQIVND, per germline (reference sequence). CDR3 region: CASSPGPWDIQYF. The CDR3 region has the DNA TGTGCCAGTAGTCCGGGTCCTTGGGACATTCAGTACTTC.

In nucleotides, the CDR3 is TGTGCCAGCAGCCAAGCAACATCTCAGGGCTACACCTTC. It encodes CASSQATSQGYTF. The rearrangement joins TRBV3-1 (or the pseudogene TRBV3-2) to TRBJ1-2; D gene unclear. The CDR3 extends over 13 amino acids. The V gene lost 1 base and the J gene lost 8 bases, with 11 bases spanning the gap. The germline V gene has CDR1 LGHDT and CDR2 YNNKEL (reference sequence).

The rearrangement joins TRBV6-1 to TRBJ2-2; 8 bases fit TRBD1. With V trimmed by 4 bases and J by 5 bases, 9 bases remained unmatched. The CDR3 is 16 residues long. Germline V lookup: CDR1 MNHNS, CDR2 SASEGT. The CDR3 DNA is TGTGCCAGCAGTGCCAGGGGGCAAGGAATAACCGGGGAGCTGTTTTTT. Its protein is CASSARGQGITGELFF.

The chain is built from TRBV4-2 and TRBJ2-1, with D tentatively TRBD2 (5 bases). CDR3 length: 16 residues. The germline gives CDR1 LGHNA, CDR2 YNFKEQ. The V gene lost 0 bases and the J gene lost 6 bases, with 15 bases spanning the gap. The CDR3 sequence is CASSQEGGFLSNEQFF. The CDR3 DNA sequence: TGTGCCAGCAGCCAAGAAGGAGGATTTCTCTCCAATGAGCAGTTCTTC.

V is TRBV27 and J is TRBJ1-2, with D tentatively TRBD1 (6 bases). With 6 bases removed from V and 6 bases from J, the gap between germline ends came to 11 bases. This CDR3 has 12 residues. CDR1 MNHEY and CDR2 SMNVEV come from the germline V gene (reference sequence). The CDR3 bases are TGTGCCAGCAGGGACGGACAGCATGGCTACACCTTC. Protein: CASRDGQHGYTF.

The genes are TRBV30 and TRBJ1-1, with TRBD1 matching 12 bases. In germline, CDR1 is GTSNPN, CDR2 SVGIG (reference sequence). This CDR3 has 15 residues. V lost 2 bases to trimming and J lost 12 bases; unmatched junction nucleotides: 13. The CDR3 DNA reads TGTGCCTGGAGTATGCACCGGGACAGGGGGCGCGGGACTTTCTTT. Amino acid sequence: CAWSMHRDRGRGTFF. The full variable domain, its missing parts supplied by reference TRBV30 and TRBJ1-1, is SQTIHQWPATLVQPVGSPLSLECTVEGTSNPNLYWYRQAAGRGLQLLFYSVGIGQISSEVPQNLSASRPQDRQFILSSKKLLLSDSGFYLCAWSMHRDRGRGTFFGQGTRLTVV.

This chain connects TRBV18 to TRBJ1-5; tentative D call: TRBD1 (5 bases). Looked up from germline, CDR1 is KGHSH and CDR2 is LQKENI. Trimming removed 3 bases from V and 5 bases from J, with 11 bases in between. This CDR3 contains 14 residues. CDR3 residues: CASSPRASHQPQHF. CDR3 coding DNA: TGTGCCAGCTCACCCAGGGCGTCTCATCAGCCCCAGCATTTT.

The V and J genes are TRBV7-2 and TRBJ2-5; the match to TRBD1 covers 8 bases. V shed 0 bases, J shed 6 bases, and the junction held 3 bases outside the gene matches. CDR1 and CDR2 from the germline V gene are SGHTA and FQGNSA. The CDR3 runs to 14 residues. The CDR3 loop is CASSLARQGKTQYF. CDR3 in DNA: TGTGCCAGCAGCTTAGCTAGACAGGGGAAGACCCAGTACTTC.

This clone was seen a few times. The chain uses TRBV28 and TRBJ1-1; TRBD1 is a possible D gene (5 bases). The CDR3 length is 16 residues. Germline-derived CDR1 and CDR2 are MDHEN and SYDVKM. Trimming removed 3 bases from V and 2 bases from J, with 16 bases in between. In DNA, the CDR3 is TGTGCCAGCAGTTTCCCCACGGGGGGATACAACACTGAAGCTTTCTTT. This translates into CASSFPTGGYNTEAFF.

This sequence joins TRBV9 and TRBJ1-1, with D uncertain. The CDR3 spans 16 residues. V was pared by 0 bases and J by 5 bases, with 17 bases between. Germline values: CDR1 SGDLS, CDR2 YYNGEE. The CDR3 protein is CASSVGVIGGWTEAFF. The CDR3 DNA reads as TGTGCCAGCAGCGTAGGAGTCATTGGAGGTTGGACTGAAGCTTTCTTT.

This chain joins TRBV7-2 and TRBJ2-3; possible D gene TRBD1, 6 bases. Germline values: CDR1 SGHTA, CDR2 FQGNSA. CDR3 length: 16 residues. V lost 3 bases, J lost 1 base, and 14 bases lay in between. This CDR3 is CASSFLGSGGTDTQYF. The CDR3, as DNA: TGTGCCAGCAGCTTTTTAGGGTCAGGGGGCACAGATACGCAGTATTTT.

Written as DNA, the CDR3 is TGTGCCAGCTCACCAGAGACATCAGCCTACACCTTC. Its protein is CASSPETSAYTF. The rearrangement joins TRBV18 to TRBJ1-2; D is ambiguous. Germline CDR1 KGHSH, CDR2 LQKENI. V was pared by 2 bases and J by 10 bases, with 11 bases between. This CDR3 is built from 12 residues.

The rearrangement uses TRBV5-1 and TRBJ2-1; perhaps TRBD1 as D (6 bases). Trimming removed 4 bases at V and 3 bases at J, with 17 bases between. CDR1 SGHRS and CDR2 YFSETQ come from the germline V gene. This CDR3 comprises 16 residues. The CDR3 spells CASSPGTSRYYNEQFF. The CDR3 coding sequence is TGCGCCAGCAGCCCCGGGACATCCCGATACTACAATGAGCAGTTCTTC.

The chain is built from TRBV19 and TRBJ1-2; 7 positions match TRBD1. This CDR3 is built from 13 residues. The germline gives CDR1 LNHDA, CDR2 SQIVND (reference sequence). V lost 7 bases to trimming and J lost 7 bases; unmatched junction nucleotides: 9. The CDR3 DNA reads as TGTGCCAGTACTAACACGGGACAGTCTGGCTACACCTTC. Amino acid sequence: CASTNTGQSGYTF.

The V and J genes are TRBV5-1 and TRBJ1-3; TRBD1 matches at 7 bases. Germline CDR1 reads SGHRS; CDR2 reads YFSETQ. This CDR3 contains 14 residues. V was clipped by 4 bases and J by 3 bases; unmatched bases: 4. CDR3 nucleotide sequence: TGCGCCAGCAGCACCAGGGGGGATGGAAACACCATATATTTT. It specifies CASSTRGDGNTIYF.

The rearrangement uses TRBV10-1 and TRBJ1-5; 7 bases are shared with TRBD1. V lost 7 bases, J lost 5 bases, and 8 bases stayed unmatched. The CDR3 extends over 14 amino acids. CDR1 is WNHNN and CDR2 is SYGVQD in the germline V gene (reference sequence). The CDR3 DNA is TGCGCCAGCATATCGACAGGGAAGCATCAGCCCCAGCATTTT. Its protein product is CASISTGKHQPQHF.

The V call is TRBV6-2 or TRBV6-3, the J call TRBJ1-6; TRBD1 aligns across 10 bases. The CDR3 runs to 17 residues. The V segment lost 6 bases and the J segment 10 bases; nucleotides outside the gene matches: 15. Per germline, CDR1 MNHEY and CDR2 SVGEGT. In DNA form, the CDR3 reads TGTGCCAGCAGCTTTGGGACAGGGGATGTGATAGGATCACCCCTCCACTTT. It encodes CASSFGTGDVIGSPLHF.

Here the CDR3 DNA reads TGTGCCAGCAGTTCCTCACAGGGGTCCTACGAGCAGTACTTC. It codes for CASSSSQGSYEQYF. The rearrangement links TRBV6-6 to TRBJ2-7, with 7 nucleotides matching TRBD1. Germline trimming cut 4 bases from V and 1 base from J; bases unmatched to any gene: 4. Germline values: CDR1 MNHNY, CDR2 SVGAGI (reference sequence). This CDR3 comprises 14 residues.